These 19 T cell receptor beta chains were all obtained from the same sample, sequenced in a study of blood T cells in healthy people across ages. Using a J-beta primer mix together with a sample-barcoded 5' primer, a second PCR was run for roughly 6 to 12 cycles. One entry per CDR3 protein results from TCRdb running MiXCR on the 5' RACE reads. Counted here are around 990,000 distinct CDR3 sequences, less than 25% occurring once; the ten biggest clones make up around 0.7%. This sample also belongs to another study, concerning T cells of mothers and their children.

The source material was blood. Receptors were obtained from a girl between 2 and 10 years old in good health.

The J gene is TRBJ1-2, the V gene TRBV12-3 or TRBV12-4; D perhaps matches TRBD1 (5 bases). Between the trimmed V and J ends, which lost 3 bases and 6 bases, there was a span of 11 bases. This CDR3 has 13 residues. CDR3 coding DNA: TGTGCCAGCAGTTTTAAGGGGTGGAATGGCTACACCTTC. Its protein is CASSFKGWNGYTF.

The chain is built from TRBV29-1 and TRBJ2-7; D gene ambiguous. The CDR3 runs to 12 residues. The germline V and J ends were trimmed by 4 bases and 3 bases, with 10 bases remaining between them. The germline gives CDR1 SQVTM, CDR2 ANQGSEA. CDR3 region: CSVVWVDYEQYF. The DNA for the CDR3 is TGCAGCGTTGTATGGGTTGACTACGAGCAGTACTTC.

This chain connects TRBV29-1 to TRBJ1-2; D call uncertain. V dropped 4 bases and J dropped 8 bases, with 20 bases sitting between them. The CDR3 is 14 residues long. CDR1 is SQVTM, CDR2 ANQGSEA, per germline. DNA for the CDR3: TGCAGCGTTGCCCGGATCCTAGATTGGGGAGGCTACACCTTC. It encodes CSVARILDWGGYTF.

This sequence joins TRBV2 and TRBJ1-5; 10 positions agree with TRBD1. The CDR3 extends over 14 amino acids. Trimming took 4 bases from V and 5 from J; bases not matched to a gene: 2. Germline lookup yields CDR1 SNHLY and CDR2 FYNNEI. The CDR3 bases are TGTGCCAGCAGTGCGGGACAGGGGTATCAGCCCCAGCATTTT. It specifies CASSAGQGYQPQHF. The entire variable domain, with the rest obtained from reference TRBV2 and TRBJ1-5, is as follows: EPEVTQTPSHQVTQMGQEVILRCVPISNHLYFYWYRQILGQKVEFLVSFYNNEISEKSEIFDDQFSVERPDGSNFTLKIRSTKLEDSAMYFCASSAGQGYQPQHFGDGTRLSIL.

This rearrangement joins TRBV2 to TRBJ2-7; TRBD1 matches 10 bases. Losses at the gene ends were 8 bases for V and 4 bases for J; bases not matched to a gene: 8. Germline V gene data show CDR1 as SNHLY and CDR2 as FYNNEI. This CDR3 region has 14 residues. In DNA, the CDR3 is TGTGCCAGCGATTCCGGGACAGGGGTGTACGAGCAGTACTTC. Protein sequence: CASDSGTGVYEQYF.

This clonotype was recorded a few times. The CDR3 spells CASSRATGRHQYF. CDR3 sequence (DNA): TGTGCCAGCAGCCGTGCTACTGGTCGTCATCAGTACTTC. J is TRBJ2-4 and V is TRBV12-3 or TRBV12-4; D is unclear. With 6 bases removed from V and 12 bases from J, the gap between germline ends came to 18 bases. This CDR3 is 13 amino acids long.

V usage is TRBV29-1 and J usage is TRBJ2-5; D perhaps matches TRBD1 (6 bases). The CDR3 totals 12 residues. Germline V gives CDR1 SQVTM, CDR2 ANQGSEA. Trimming removed 3 bases at V and 9 bases at J, with 14 bases between. In DNA, the CDR3 is TGCAGCGTTGAGGATTGGGACACCCCCCAGTACTTC. This codes for CSVEDWDTPQYF. Full variable domain (outside the CDR3, taken from reference TRBV29-1 and TRBJ2-5): SAVISQKPSRDICQRGTSLTIQCQVDSQVTMMFWYRQQPGQSLTLIATANQGSEATYESGFVIDKFPISRPNLTFSTLTVSNMSPEDSSIYLCSVEDWDTPQYFGPGTRLLVL.

This clonotype was observed a handful of times. This chain uses TRBV29-1 with TRBJ1-2; tentative D call: TRBD1 (5 bases). V was pared by 6 bases and J by 0 bases, with 8 bases between. Germline V gene sequence: CDR1 SQVTM, CDR2 ANQGSEA. The CDR3 covers 12 residues. DNA for the CDR3: TGCAGCGTCCGGGGACCTAACTATGGCTACACCTTC. Residues: CSVRGPNYGYTF.

The chain carries TRBV27 and TRBJ2-1; D possibly corresponds to TRBD2 (6 bases). V dropped 5 bases and J dropped 1 base, with 12 bases sitting between them. Per germline, CDR1 MNHEY and CDR2 SMNVEV (reference sequence). This CDR3 has 15 amino acids. The CDR3 here is CASSRTGVSYNEQFF. Written as DNA, the CDR3 is TGTGCCAGCAGTCGGACGGGGGTATCCTACAATGAGCAGTTCTTC.

In this sample, this clonotype turned up a few times. V and J are TRBV6-5 and TRBJ1-2; no clear D gene. Trimming cost V 0 bases and J 6 bases, with 14 bases left between them. Germline lookup yields CDR1 MNHEY and CDR2 SVGAGI. This CDR3 is 15 amino acids long. CDR3: CASSYSTIVYNGYTF. The CDR3 DNA follows: TGTGCCAGCAGTTACTCGACTATAGTCTATAATGGCTACACCTTC.

The genes are TRBV6-1 and TRBJ2-5, with TRBD2 as a possible D gene (6 bases). The J call may be wrong; the DNA end is better matched by TRBJ2-7. CDR1 is MNHNS, CDR2 SASEGT, per germline. CDR3 length: 15 residues. CDR3 nucleotides: TGTGCCAGCAGTGAAAGGAACATCGGGACTTACGAGCAGTACTTC. It codes for CASSERNIGTYEQYF.

The V call is TRBV4-1, the J call TRBJ2-5, with TRBD1 as a possible D gene (5 bases). The CDR3 length is 15 residues. The V end lost 0 bases, the J end lost 0 bases, and 8 bases lay between the germline ends. From germline, CDR1 is MGHRA and CDR2 YSYEKL. CDR3 protein: CASSQEGVYQETQYF. Here the CDR3 DNA reads TGCGCCAGCAGCCAAGAAGGGGTATACCAAGAGACCCAGTACTTC.

The chain couples TRBV7-9 to TRBJ2-7; 7 bases map to TRBD1. V lost 3 bases, J lost 2 bases, and 7 bases stayed unmatched. Germline CDR1 reads SEHNR; CDR2 reads FQNEAQ (reference sequence). The CDR3 has 15 residues. The DNA of the CDR3 is TGTGCCAGCAGCTTCCCAAGGGACAGCCCCTACGAGCAGTACTTC. Amino acids: CASSFPRDSPYEQYF.

This clonotype has a handful of counts. J is TRBJ1-5 and V is TRBV12-3 or TRBV12-4, with D possibly being TRBD1 (5 bases). V was clipped by 4 bases and J by 5 bases, with 9 bases between them. This CDR3 comprises 13 residues. The CDR3 bases are TGTGCCAGCAGTTGGCTGGGGGATCAGCCCCAGCATTTT. It is translated as CASSWLGDQPQHF.

This clonotype was detected only a few times. The rearrangement uses TRBV29-1 and TRBJ2-2; 7 bases map to TRBD2. This CDR3 spans 13 amino acids. Germline trimming cut 3 bases from V and 7 bases from J; bases unmatched to any gene: 5. Germline V gene sequence: CDR1 SQVTM, CDR2 ANQGSEA. CDR3: CSVERESHGELFF. The DNA for the CDR3 is TGCAGCGTTGAGCGGGAGTCTCACGGGGAGCTGTTTTTT.

This clonotype has a handful of counts. V and J are TRBV27 and TRBJ2-5; the match to TRBD2 covers 10 bases. The J call may be mistaken, given a closer DNA end match to TRBJ2-1. CDR3 length equals 16 residues. Germline CDR1 reads MNHEY; CDR2 reads SMNVEV (reference sequence). The CDR3 DNA reads TGTGCCAGCAGTGAACCCAGCGGGAGGGGGTACAATGAGCAGTTCTTC. This codes for CASSEPSGRGYNEQFF.

This clonotype has just one count. J is TRBJ1-1 and V is TRBV3-1; D may be TRBD1 (6 bases). Germline loops: CDR1 LGHDT, CDR2 YNNKEL (reference sequence). CDR3 size: 15 residues. V lost 0 bases, J lost 10 bases, and 18 bases lay in between. This CDR3 reads CASSQDRIGGAGAFF. The CDR3 nucleotides are TGTGCCAGCAGCCAAGATCGTATCGGGGGCGCCGGAGCTTTCTTT.

V usage is TRBV5-1 and J usage is TRBJ2-5; D remains ambiguous. Trimming pared 2 bases from V and 5 bases from J, leaving 10 bases between. Germline V gene lookup returns CDR1 SGHRS and CDR2 YFSETQ. The CDR3 covers 13 residues. The CDR3 protein is CASSFSHGETQYF. The CDR3 DNA is TGCGCCAGCAGCTTTTCCCACGGGGAGACCCAGTACTTC.

The chain uses TRBV7-9 and TRBJ1-1; TRBD1 might be the D (5 bases). Looked up from germline, CDR1 is SEHNR and CDR2 is FQNEAQ (reference sequence). This CDR3 is built from 16 residues. V was pared by 4 bases and J by 8 bases, with 23 bases between. The CDR3 coding sequence is TGTGCCAGCAGCTCCCTATCTACGGGGGACCGTCACGAAGCTTTCTTT. Translated, it gives CASSSLSTGDRHEAFF.